Shown below are 23 T cell receptor beta chains from a single sample sequenced in a study of identical twins. TCRdb re-derived calls from the 5' RACE reads in MiXCR, one entry per CDR3 protein. The table has roughly 690,000 distinct CDR3 sequences, around 6% seen once. Sequenced material: naive T cells sorted from blood. The receptors here all came from a man aged 18 to 29 in good health.

This clonotype was seen repeatedly, ten times or more. The chain carries TRBV20-1 and TRBJ2-1; a weak D match, TRBD1 (5 bases). The CDR3 length is 15 residues. The V gene's germline CDR1 is DFQATT and CDR2 SNEGSKA (reference sequence). The V and J ends lost 4 bases and 0 bases respectively, with 13 bases between them. CDR3 region: CSAIRQFVSYNEQFF. The CDR3 nucleotides are TGCAGTGCTATCAGACAGTTTGTCTCCTACAATGAGCAGTTCTTC.

The rearrangement links TRBV4-3 to TRBJ1-1; no firm D call. From germline, CDR1 is LGHNA and CDR2 YSLEER. Trimming pared 4 bases from V and 0 bases from J, leaving 18 bases between. The CDR3 is 17 amino acids. The CDR3: CASSPQSLGDLNTEAFF. The CDR3, as DNA: TGCGCCAGCAGCCCCCAGAGTTTGGGTGATTTGAACACTGAAGCTTTCTTT.

Only a few counts were recorded for this clonotype. The V and J genes are TRBV29-1 and TRBJ1-2; the match to TRBD1 covers 8 bases. CDR1 is SQVTM, CDR2 ANQGSEA, per germline. This CDR3 spans 13 amino acids. J gave up 8 bases and V 3 bases, and 8 bases lay outside the gene matches. CDR3: CSVDWDRLGGYTF. DNA for the CDR3: TGCAGCGTTGACTGGGACAGGCTTGGGGGCTACACCTTC.

The V and J genes are TRBV20-1 and TRBJ2-1, with 9 bases identical to TRBD2. The CDR3 is 22 amino acids. Trimming removed 0 bases from V and 2 bases from J; junction bases left unmatched: 23. The germline V gene encodes CDR1 DFQATT and CDR2 SNEGSKA (reference sequence). DNA for the CDR3: TGCAGTGCTAGAGATACCTCCGGCGCCCGTACGAGCGGGAGGTGGGCCTACAATGAGCAGTTCTTC. It yields the protein CSARDTSGARTSGRWAYNEQFF.

This clonotype was found a few times. The rearrangement links TRBV5-1 to TRBJ2-3; D is undetermined. Germline V gene sequence: CDR1 SGHRS, CDR2 YFSETQ. This CDR3 region has 14 residues. V lost 0 bases and J lost 6, with 11 bases in between. This chain's CDR3 is CASSLALPADTQYF. The CDR3 DNA reads as TGCGCCAGCAGCTTGGCTTTGCCGGCGGATACGCAGTATTTT.

This clonotype was detected many times. This sequence joins TRBV7-6 and TRBJ1-1; maybe TRBD1 (5 bases). V dropped 1 base and J dropped 1 base, with 7 bases sitting between them. Germline V gene lookup returns CDR1 SGHVS and CDR2 FNYEAQ. The CDR3 has 14 residues. As DNA, the CDR3 is TGTGCCAGCAGCTTAGAGACAGCGAACACTGAAGCTTTCTTT. Protein: CASSLETANTEAFF.

This clonotype was seen at least ten times. CDR3 protein: CSVPGGGGYTF. The CDR3 bases are TGCAGCGTACCTGGGGGCGGGGGCTACACCTTC. This chain uses TRBV29-1 with TRBJ1-2; possibly TRBD1 for D (6 bases). CDR1 and CDR2 (germline): SQVTM, ANQGSEA. The CDR3 runs to 11 residues. V was cut by 6 bases and J by 8 bases, with 13 bases left in between.

This clonotype was seen repeatedly, ten times or more. This chain links TRBV7-2 with TRBJ2-1, with 14 bases identical to TRBD2. This CDR3 is built from 14 residues. CDR1 SGHTA and CDR2 FQGNSA come from the germline V gene. CDR3 protein: CVAGTSGSYNEQFF. Written as DNA, the CDR3 is TGTGTTGCAGGGACTAGCGGGAGCTACAATGAGCAGTTCTTC.

This clonotype was counted ten times or more. V and J are TRBV20-1 and TRBJ2-4; 10 nucleotides match TRBD2. Germline CDR1 and CDR2: DFQATT and SNEGSKA (reference sequence). CDR3 size: 15 residues. V shed 3 bases, J shed 5 bases, and the junction held 7 bases outside the gene matches. CDR3 coding DNA: TGCAGTGCTAGTAGCGGGAGGACCTCCGAAAACATTCAGTACTTC. It yields the protein CSASSGRTSENIQYF.

This clonotype was seen repeatedly, ten times or more. V and J are TRBV5-6 and TRBJ2-7; perhaps TRBD1 as D (7 bases). Germline-derived CDR1 and CDR2 are SGHDT and YYEEEE. The CDR3 extends over 16 amino acids. Trimming left V 0 bases short and J 1 base short, with 14 bases between. The CDR3 loop reads CASSLGSSGGSYEQYV. The DNA for the CDR3 is TGTGCCAGCAGCTTGGGATCGTCAGGGGGGTCCTACGAGCAGTACGTC.

The V and J genes are TRBV4-1 and TRBJ1-5; a possible D gene is TRBD1 (5 bases). The V gene lost 1 base and the J gene lost 1 base, with 8 bases spanning the gap. From germline, CDR1 is MGHRA and CDR2 YSYEKL. CDR3 length: 15 amino acids. CDR3 sequence: CASSQGQSSNQPQHF. Written as DNA, the CDR3 is TGCGCCAGCAGCCAAGGACAGTCGAGCAATCAGCCCCAGCATTTT.

This clonotype was counted a few times. This sequence joins TRBV20-1 and TRBJ2-7; 9 bases line up with TRBD1. Germline CDR1 and CDR2: DFQATT and SNEGSKA (reference sequence). The CDR3 has 14 residues. V trimming: 1 base; J trimming: 7 bases; junction bases outside the gene matches: 8. CDR3 sequence reads: CSARGGTGKGEQYF. The DNA of the CDR3 is TGCAGTGCTAGAGGGGGGACAGGGAAAGGGGAGCAGTACTTC.

The sample holds a few counts of this clonotype. The gene calls are TRBV12-3 or TRBV12-4 and TRBJ1-2; 7 positions agree with TRBD1. This CDR3 comprises 15 residues. Trimming cost V 6 bases and J 8 bases; bases outside gene matches: 15. The CDR3 bases are TGTGCCAGCAGCCTAGGGGGCGGGGGCCGAGAGGGCTACACCTTC. This gives the protein CASSLGGGGREGYTF.

This chain uses TRBV7-9 with TRBJ2-7; D perhaps matches TRBD1 (6 bases). The CDR3 runs to 16 residues. The germline V gene has CDR1 SEHNR and CDR2 FQNEAQ (reference sequence). V lost 0 bases and J 0 bases, leaving 12 bases between the germline ends. The CDR3 sequence: CASSLALGQSSYEQYF. The CDR3 coding sequence is TGTGCCAGCAGCTTAGCGCTAGGACAGTCCTCCTACGAGCAGTACTTC.

This clonotype was detected a few times. The rearrangement links TRBV28 to TRBJ1-6; TRBD1 is a possible D gene (6 bases). From germline, CDR1 is MDHEN and CDR2 SYDVKM. Trimming took off 2 bases at V and 9 bases at J, with 17 bases between the two ends. The length of the CDR3 is 16 residues. Here the CDR3 reads CASSLGGAPGSSPLHF. DNA of the CDR3: TGTGCCAGCAGTTTAGGGGGCGCCCCGGGGAGTTCACCCCTCCACTTT.

A few counts support this clonotype. V is TRBV24-1 and J is TRBJ2-2; TRBD2 agrees at 7 bases. With V trimmed by 9 bases and J by 0 bases, 0 bases remained unmatched. Germline loops: CDR1 KGHDR, CDR2 SFDVKD. The CDR3 has 13 residues. CDR3 sequence: CATGTTNTGELFF. For the CDR3, the DNA is TGTGCCACCGGGACTACGAACACCGGGGAGCTGTTTTTT.

There are many counts of this clonotype. This chain connects TRBV4-1 to TRBJ1-1; 8 nucleotides agree with TRBD1. The V segment lost 4 bases and the J segment 4 bases; nucleotides outside the gene matches: 5. Germline V gene sequence: CDR1 MGHRA, CDR2 YSYEKL. This CDR3 has 14 residues. CDR3 nucleotide sequence: TGCGCCAGCAGCCCTCCGGGACAGGTCACTGAAGCTTTCTTT. It translates to CASSPPGQVTEAFF.

In this sample, this clonotype turned up many times. The chain is built from TRBV7-8 and TRBJ1-1, with D hard to call. Germline V CDR1 and CDR2: SGHVS, FQNEAQ. Trimming took off 5 bases at V and 1 base at J, with 2 bases between the two ends. The CDR3 consists of 11 residues. CDR3 nucleotide sequence: TGTGCCAGCAGCGCGAACACTGAAGCTTTCTTT. Protein sequence: CASSANTEAFF. Looking up the rest from reference TRBV7-8 and TRBJ1-1 gives the full variable domain: GAGVSQSPRYKVAKRGQDVALRCDPISGHVSLFWYQQALGQGPEFLTYFQNEAQLDKSGLPSDRFFAERPEGSVSTLKIQRTQQEDSAVYLCASSANTEAFFGQGTRLTVV.

Many counts were recorded for this clonotype. The V call is TRBV29-1, the J call TRBJ2-7; D call uncertain. The germline V gene encodes CDR1 SQVTM and CDR2 ANQGSEA. The ends were cut back, 5 bases at V and 1 base at J, with 12 bases in the middle. This CDR3 is built from 13 residues. CDR3 in amino acids: CSVRPRLSYEQYF. CDR3 DNA sequence: TGCAGCGTTCGTCCGCGCCTTTCCTACGAGCAGTACTTC.

There are many counts of this clonotype. This chain uses TRBV5-1 with TRBJ2-2; D gene uncertain. The CDR3 loop spans 15 amino acids. Trimming cost V 4 bases and J 1 base, with 11 bases left between them. The germline CDR1 and CDR2 sequences are SGHRS and YFSETQ. DNA for the CDR3: TGCGCCAGCAGCCCCGGAAGGAAGAACACCGGGGAGCTGTTTTTT. It codes for CASSPGRKNTGELFF.

In the case of this clonotype: The junction departs from the called germline gene at one end, perhaps through a read error. The gene calls are TRBV24-1 and TRBJ2-5; TRBD1 matches at 8 bases. Per germline, CDR1 KGHDR and CDR2 SFDVKD. CDR3 length: 17 amino acids. CDR3 DNA sequence: TGTGCCACCGGTGATTGGGAGAGCGACAGGGGTGGAGAGACCCAGTACTTC. It yields the protein CATGDWESDRGGETQYF.

This clonotype was recorded a few times. The chain couples TRBV5-4 to TRBJ2-2; D tentatively fits TRBD1 or TRBD2 (5 bases each). The CDR3 covers 16 residues. The germline V gene has CDR1 SGHNT and CDR2 YYREEE (reference sequence). V lost 0 bases to trimming and J lost 1 base, with 10 bases between them. The CDR3 DNA follows: TGTGCCAGCAGCTTGGGGGGGAGCCAGAACACCGGGGAGCTGTTTTTT. This encodes CASSLGGSQNTGELFF.

V is TRBV6-5 and J is TRBJ1-6, with D unresolved. CDR1 and CDR2 (germline): MNHEY, SVGAGI. This CDR3 has 12 amino acids. V lost 2 bases, J lost 7 bases, and 3 bases lay in between. The CDR3, as DNA: TGTGCCAGCAGTTACACCAATTCACCCCTCCACTTT. This gives the protein CASSYTNSPLHF.